The sequence of this T cell receptor beta chain was determined in a study of blood T cell repertoires in COVID-19. For the study at large: The United States, Italy and Spain were the sources of the acute and convalescent COVID-19 samples. The cDNA or gDNA used as material had been derived from T cells, B-cell-depleted T cells, or PBMCs.

How the authors handled the data: Amplification of reference gene primers provided the estimated nucleated cell counts. Only in-frame clones appear in the TCRdb table, and some are missing; sequencing was by immunoSEQ multiplex PCR. From that table come the V and J calls and clone size; the DNA was used to work out D and trimming. The data hold roughly 200,000 clones, with 80% to 90% observed a single time. Everyone who took part was roughly 18 to 90 years old, and they came from some 23 US areas. Unmatched junction bases numbered 2, after V lost 4 bases and J lost 1 base. Germline V gene sequence: CDR1 MNHEY, CDR2 SVGAGI. This CDR3 has 15 amino acids.

The sequence derives from a man aged 25 to 40 in a cohort exposed to, infected with or recovered from COVID-19 (not recorded which). The V and J genes are TRBV6-5 and TRBJ2-7; TRBD1 matches 12 bases. Sequencing was carried out using PBMCs or T cells enriched from blood (not recorded which). The CDR3 is CASSWGQGASYEQYF. The CDR3 nucleotides read TGTGCCAGCAGTTGGGGACAGGGGGCATCCTACGAGCAGTACTTC.